Below are 12 T cell receptor beta chains sequenced from a single sample in a study of beta chain features in type 1 diabetes. Overall study results and limits: There was a moderate but significant shortening of TCRB CDR3s in all four CD4+ subsets of Type 1 diabetes patients.

Of the isolated RNA, all was reverse transcribed, and so the sequenced material was expressed TCRB transcripts. TCRdb keeps only in-frame clones here, not all; method: immunoSEQ multiplex PCR. The sample lists 150,000 to 190,000 clones, 9% to 12% occurring once. Antigens for these TCRs are unknown. Sequencing was carried out using central memory CD4+ T cells from blood. These receptors came from a man aged 25 to 45 with type 1 diabetes.

In this sample, this clone turned up a few times. The chain joins TRBV6-1 to TRBJ2-1; 9 bases line up with TRBD1. The V and J ends lost 9 bases and 3 bases, in that order; junction bases with no gene match: 3. The V gene's germline CDR1 is MNHNS and CDR2 SASEGT. The CDR3 consists of 13 residues. The CDR3 protein is CASDRGNYNEQFF. The CDR3, as DNA: TGTGCCAGTGACAGGGGGAACTACAATGAGCAGTTCTTC.

The rearrangement uses TRBV4-3 and TRBJ2-5, with 9 nucleotides matching TRBD1. Trimming removed 3 bases from V and 6 bases from J; junction bases left unmatched: 8. Germline loops: CDR1 LGHNA, CDR2 YSLEER. CDR3 length: 15 amino acids. The CDR3 DNA reads as TGCGCCAGCAGCCACACGGGACAGGGCACGAAGACCCAGTACTTC. Translating gives CASSHTGQGTKTQYF.

This clone was counted at least ten times. V is TRBV7-2 and J is TRBJ1-1; D remains unclear. This CDR3 comprises 14 residues. Between the trimmed V and J ends, which lost 1 base and 3 bases, there was a span of 9 bases. Germline lookup yields CDR1 SGHTA and CDR2 FQGNSA. The CDR3 nucleotides are TGTGCCAGCAGCTTAGGCCAGACTTACACTGAAGCTTTCTTT. Translated, it gives CASSLGQTYTEAFF.

This clone was counted a few times. V is TRBV29-1 and J is TRBJ2-7, with TRBD1 matching 7 bases. The V gene's germline CDR1 is SQVTM and CDR2 ANQGSEA. The CDR3 has 14 amino acids. V trimming: 6 bases; J trimming: 7 bases; junction bases outside the gene matches: 15. This chain's CDR3 is CSVEGTVSRGEQYF. The CDR3 nucleotides read TGCAGCGTAGAGGGGACAGTGTCCAGGGGTGAGCAGTACTTC.

The chain couples TRBV2 to TRBJ2-7; tentative D call: TRBD2 (6 bases). The CDR3 sequence is 13 residues long. The V end lost 7 bases, the J end lost 5 bases, and 15 bases lay between the germline ends. Germline values: CDR1 SNHLY, CDR2 FYNNEI. CDR3 sequence: CASTLKRGNEQYF. For the CDR3, the DNA is TGTGCCAGCACCCTAAAACGGGGGAACGAGCAGTACTTC. Looking up the rest from reference TRBV2 and TRBJ2-7 gives the full variable domain: EPEVTQTPSHQVTQMGQEVILRCVPISNHLYFYWYRQILGQKVEFLVSFYNNEISEKSEIFDDQFSVERPDGSNFTLKIRSTKLEDSAMYFCASTLKRGNEQYFGPGTRLTVT.

The rearrangement uses TRBV9 and TRBJ2-6; D not certain. CDR1 is SGDLS, CDR2 YYNGEE, per germline. CDR3 size: 17 residues. V lost 0 bases to trimming and J lost 0 bases, with 10 bases between them. CDR3 bases: TGTGCCAGCAGCGTAGGTCAGGCCCGCTCTGGGGCCAACGTCCTGACTTTC. Its protein product is CASSVGQARSGANVLTF. Combining the CDR3 with reference TRBV9 and TRBJ2-6 gives the whole variable domain DSGVTQTPKHLITATGQRVTLRCSPRSGDLSVYWYQQSLDQGLQFLIQYYNGEERAKGNILERFSAQQFPDLHSELNLSSLELGDSALYFCASSVGQARSGANVLTFGAGSRLTVL.

The rearrangement links TRBV5-1 to TRBJ2-1, with D uncertain. With 1 base removed from V and 5 bases from J, the gap between germline ends came to 10 bases. This CDR3 is built from 14 residues. The germline V gene encodes CDR1 SGHRS and CDR2 YFSETQ. CDR3 nucleotides: TGCGCCAGCAGCTTGCACAGCTCGCACAATGAGCAGTTCTTC. This gives the protein CASSLHSSHNEQFF.

The chain employs TRBV28 and TRBJ2-2; TRBD1 agrees at 11 bases. V lost 6 bases and J lost 4; bases outside the gene matches: 10. CDR3 length: 17 amino acids. Per the germline V gene, CDR1 is MDHEN and CDR2 is SYDVKM. Written as DNA, the CDR3 is TGTGCCAGCAGAATTAGAACCGGGACAGGGGGCACCGGGGAGCTGTTTTTT. Its translation: CASRIRTGTGGTGELFF.

This clone was counted only a few times. This chain joins TRBV30 and TRBJ2-3; 10 bases are shared with TRBD2. V lost 5 bases, J lost 2 bases, and 7 bases stayed unmatched. This CDR3 spans 15 amino acids. Germline V gene lookup returns CDR1 GTSNPN and CDR2 SVGIG (reference sequence). The CDR3 here is CAWLLAGGPTDTQYF. CDR3 sequence (DNA): TGTGCCTGGCTTTTAGCGGGAGGCCCCACAGATACGCAGTATTTT.

This clone was observed a few times. CDR3 DNA sequence: TGCAGCGTTGAAGATTGGGACAGGGGTTCCTACAATGAGCAGTTCTTC. This translates into CSVEDWDRGSYNEQFF. The chain employs TRBV29-1 and TRBJ2-1; 10 nucleotides agree with TRBD1. The germline V gene encodes CDR1 SQVTM and CDR2 ANQGSEA. Trimming cost V 0 bases and J 1 base; bases outside gene matches: 3. The CDR3 length is 16 residues.

The rearrangement uses TRBV7-2 and TRBJ1-4; D is possibly TRBD1 (5 bases). The germline V gene encodes CDR1 SGHTA and CDR2 FQGNSA. This CDR3 has 14 amino acids. V gave up 5 bases and J gave up 12 bases, with 19 bases separating them. CDR3 sequence reads: CASSQQGSGAELFF. The CDR3 coding sequence is TGTGCCAGCAGCCAGCAGGGTAGCGGCGCCGAACTGTTTTTT.

The genes are TRBV28 and TRBJ2-3; TRBD2 is a possible D gene (5 bases). Germline V gene data show CDR1 as MDHEN and CDR2 as SYDVKM. The CDR3 contains 14 residues. Trimming shortened V by 8 bases and J by 2 bases, and 14 bases separated the two germline ends. CDR3 region: CASERRRSTDTQYF. CDR3 DNA: TGTGCCAGCGAGCGGAGGCGCTCCACAGATACGCAGTATTTT.